Following are 16 T cell receptor beta chains from one sample sequenced in a study of T cells in Graves' hyperthyroidism and ophthalmopathy. Regions amplified from RNA transcripts were the TCR beta CDR3 regions. Initially, a first-round RT-PCR of the TCR CDR3 employed the HTBI primer set. Via MiXCR, TCRdb re-called the multiplex PCR reads, giving one row per CDR3 protein. The sample yields fewer than 400,000 distinct CDR3 sequences, approximately 14% seen once. The sequenced sample consisted of blood. The receptors were gathered from a woman aged 18-29 years with Graves' hyperthyroidism that later progressed to Graves' ophthalmopathy.

This clonotype occurred many times. The chain is built from TRBV27 and TRBJ1-5; TRBD1 matches at 10 bases. From germline, CDR1 is MNHEY and CDR2 SMNVEV (reference sequence). This CDR3 is 15 amino acids long. The V gene end was trimmed by 4 bases and the J gene end by 7 bases; junction bases not matched to a gene: 7. The CDR3 bases are TGTGCCAGCAGTTGGGGACAGGGGCTAAACCAGCCCCAGCATTTT. Protein sequence: CASSWGQGLNQPQHF.

The rearrangement joins TRBV27 to TRBJ2-2, with unresolved D. CDR3 length: 13 residues. Germline CDR1 reads MNHEY; CDR2 reads SMNVEV (reference sequence). V lost 5 bases and J 4 bases, leaving 8 bases between the germline ends. CDR3 DNA: TGTGCCAGCAGTCCCTTCGTCACCGGGGAGCTGTTTTTT. Translating it yields CASSPFVTGELFF.

This clonotype was detected ten times or more. The DNA for the CDR3 is TGTGCCAGCAGTTTAACCGCAGGGTTATGGGGCTACACCTTC. This sequence encodes CASSLTAGLWGYTF. The chain combines TRBV28 with TRBJ1-2; perhaps TRBD1 as D (5 bases). The CDR3 is 14 residues long. Between the trimmed V and J ends, which lost 2 bases and 8 bases, there was a span of 15 bases. The germline CDR1 and CDR2 sequences are MDHEN and SYDVKM.

This clonotype appeared many times. The CDR3 sequence is CSAHMSQQTSNTGELFF. In DNA, the CDR3 is TGCAGTGCTCATATGTCACAGCAAACCTCGAACACCGGGGAGCTGTTTTTT. The rearrangement joins TRBV20-1 to TRBJ2-2; D not certain. The germline V gene encodes CDR1 DFQATT and CDR2 SNEGSKA (reference sequence). The germline V and J ends were trimmed by 5 bases and 0 bases, with 19 bases remaining between them. The CDR3 is 17 amino acids.

This clonotype came up a few times. The chain is built from TRBV20-1 and TRBJ2-3, with 9 bases aligning to TRBD2. With V trimmed by 2 bases and J by 0 bases, 9 bases remained unmatched. CDR1 DFQATT and CDR2 SNEGSKA come from the germline V gene (reference sequence). This CDR3 region has 17 residues. CDR3 region: CSARWRGRVPSTDTQYF. The CDR3 DNA reads TGCAGTGCTAGATGGCGCGGGAGGGTCCCTAGCACAGATACGCAGTATTTT.

In this sample, this clonotype turned up once. The chain combines TRBV19 with TRBJ1-3; 7 bases match TRBD1. This CDR3 is built from 16 residues. V dropped 6 bases and J dropped 2; count of bases not matched to a gene: 10. The V gene's germline CDR1 is LNHDA and CDR2 SQIVND (reference sequence). DNA of the CDR3: TGTGCCAGTAGCAACCCCCCCGGGACAGCTGGAAACACCATATATTTT. Translated: CASSNPPGTAGNTIYF.

The chain has TRBV4-1 and TRBJ1-1; TRBD1 might be the D (6 bases). CDR3 length equals 15 residues. Trimming stripped 0 bases from V and 5 bases from J, with 13 bases between. The germline V gene encodes CDR1 MGHRA and CDR2 YSYEKL. The DNA for the CDR3 is TGCGCCAGCAGCCAAGACTGGGGGCGTCGAACTGAAGCTTTCTTT. Protein: CASSQDWGRRTEAFF.

The genes are TRBV5-4 and TRBJ1-2; weak D call: TRBD1 (5 bases). V was shortened by 4 bases and J by 4 bases, with 11 bases between the two germline ends. In germline, CDR1 is SGHNT, CDR2 YYREEE (reference sequence). The CDR3 covers 13 residues. The CDR3 sequence: CASSRWDRYGYTF. CDR3 DNA sequence: TGTGCCAGCAGCCGGTGGGACCGCTATGGCTACACCTTC.

V usage is TRBV12-3 or TRBV12-4 and J usage is TRBJ1-2; a weak D match, TRBD1 (5 bases). Trimming cost V 10 bases and J 4 bases, with 10 bases left between them. The CDR3 sequence is 11 residues long. The CDR3 DNA reads as TGTGCCATTACTGACAGCTATGGCTACACCTTC. It yields the protein CAITDSYGYTF.

This clonotype was seen many times. A read error may produce the germline difference seen at one junction end. The chain carries TRBV11-2 and TRBJ2-6; D might be TRBD1 or TRBD2, each matching 5 bases. The CDR3 totals 18 residues. Germline V CDR1 and CDR2: SGHAT, FQNNGV. The CDR3 DNA is TGTGCCAGCAGCCTAGAGGTGGGGGTCCCCTCTGGGGCCAACGTCCTGACTTTC. This sequence encodes CASSLEVGVPSGANVLTF.

This clonotype was counted many times. The chain carries TRBV5-1 and TRBJ2-7, with 8 bases matching TRBD1. CDR3 length: 15 residues. Trimming cost V 0 bases and J 5 bases; bases outside gene matches: 7. Germline V gene data show CDR1 as SGHRS and CDR2 as YFSETQ. CDR3 residues: CASSLGDRIVDEQYF. The CDR3 bases are TGCGCCAGCAGCTTGGGGGACAGGATCGTAGACGAGCAGTACTTC. Combining the CDR3 with reference TRBV5-1 and TRBJ2-7 gives the whole variable domain KAGVTQTPRYLIKTRGQQVTLSCSPISGHRSVSWYQQTPGQGLQFLFEYFSETQRNKGNFPGRFSGRQFSNSRSEMNVSTLELGDSALYLCASSLGDRIVDEQYFGPGTRLTVT.

J is TRBJ1-3 and V is TRBV12-3 or TRBV12-4; D remains unclear. V gave up 5 bases and J gave up 4 bases, with 15 bases separating them. The CDR3 runs 15 residues. The CDR3 DNA reads as TGTGCCAGCAGTCTCGATATCTGGACGGGAAACACCATATATTTT. This sequence encodes CASSLDIWTGNTIYF.

This clonotype appeared many times. V gene TRBV12-3 or TRBV12-4 combines with J gene TRBJ2-7, with no clear D. V gave up 6 bases and J gave up 6 bases, with 12 bases separating them. The CDR3 consists of 12 residues. This chain's CDR3 is CASRGEVSEQYF. The CDR3 coding sequence is TGTGCCAGCAGGGGTGAAGTTTCCGAGCAGTACTTC.

The chain employs TRBV6-1 and TRBJ2-2; the D gene could be TRBD1 or TRBD2 (5 bases each). Germline V gives CDR1 MNHNS, CDR2 SASEGT. This CDR3 comprises 15 residues. Trimming removed 11 bases at V and 2 bases at J, with 18 bases between. CDR3 DNA: TGTGCCGGAAGAACGTCGGGACCCAACACCGGGGAGCTGTTTTTT. This codes for CAGRTSGPNTGELFF.

The CDR3 reads CASSELGAPTDTQYF. The CDR3 DNA is TGTGCCAGCAGTGAACTGGGGGCGCCCACAGATACGCAGTATTTT. The gene calls are TRBV2 and TRBJ2-3, with TRBD1 as a possible D gene (6 bases). The CDR3 length is 15 residues. With 2 bases removed from V and 2 bases from J, the gap between germline ends came to 11 bases. Germline-derived CDR1 and CDR2 are SNHLY and FYNNEI.

The chain employs TRBV10-3 and TRBJ2-7; D remains ambiguous. V was cut by 0 bases and J by 6 bases, with 12 bases left in between. Germline assignment: CDR1 ENHRY and CDR2 SYGVKD. This CDR3 spans 14 amino acids. In nucleotides, the CDR3 is TGTGCCATCAGTGAGTCGGGCAGTTTGAGCGAGCAGTACTTC. This gives the protein CAISESGSLSEQYF.